Each of the 28 T cell receptor beta chains below was sequenced from the same sample in a study of T-cell memory formation after mild COVID-19 (TCRdb year 2021). The library was built by means of 5' RACE. Instrument used: Illumina NovaSeq 6000. TCRdb passed the public sequencing reads through fastp at Q25 and MiXCR, retaining productive beta sequences. A single entry per CDR3 protein holds the most common genes and DNA from its merged rows. Within this sample are under 250,000 distinct CDR3 sequences, with over 15% of them counted one time only. 2% to 2.5% of the sample goes to the ten largest clones. The source material was PBMCs or a T cell subset sorted from them (not recorded which). The receptors derive from an adult woman who had mild COVID-19 (a few samples of this study predate the infection). The sample titles of this study are shuffled in the database, so cell type and time point are left out; the donor was told from shared clones.

The chain uses TRBV5-6 and TRBJ1-1; D is unresolved. The germline V and J ends were trimmed by 0 bases and 6 bases, with 9 bases remaining between them. Germline V CDR1 and CDR2: SGHDT, YYEEEE. CDR3 size: 13 residues. The CDR3 DNA follows: TGTGCCAGCAGCTTGGCCACGGGCTCTGAAGCTTTCTTT. As protein: CASSLATGSEAFF.

The chain has TRBV29-1 and TRBJ2-3; 7 bases are shared with TRBD2. Trimming took 5 bases from V and 1 from J; bases not matched to a gene: 9. This CDR3 has 15 amino acids. In germline, CDR1 is SQVTM, CDR2 ANQGSEA. CDR3 in DNA: TGCAGCGTTAGTGAAGTGGGAGGGGGCACAGATACGCAGTATTTT. Its protein product is CSVSEVGGGTDTQYF.

This clonotype was seen a handful of times. The V call is TRBV12-3 or TRBV12-4, the J call TRBJ2-7, with D perhaps matching TRBD2 (5 bases). Trimming stripped 6 bases from V and 4 bases from J, with 13 bases between. The CDR3 is made up of 13 amino acids. The CDR3 DNA follows: TGTGCCAGCAGGCAACGGACTGGATACGAGCAGTACTTC. It encodes CASRQRTGYEQYF.

Only a few counts were recorded for this clonotype. This rearrangement joins TRBV20-1 to TRBJ2-5; 7 nucleotides line up with TRBD2. Germline CDR1 DFQATT, CDR2 SNEGSKA (reference sequence). V lost 2 bases and J lost 3; bases outside the gene matches: 9. CDR3 size: 15 residues. The CDR3 here is CSARQPRSGEETQYF. The CDR3, as DNA: TGCAGTGCTAGACAGCCTAGGAGCGGGGAAGAGACCCAGTACTTC.

The chain carries TRBV7-3 and TRBJ1-1; D unclear. The CDR3 length is 13 residues. V gave up 5 bases and J gave up 2 bases, with 9 bases separating them. Per germline, CDR1 SGHTA and CDR2 FQGTGA. The CDR3 DNA follows: TGTGCCAGCAGCCCACTTTACAACACTGAAGCTTTCTTT. Translation: CASSPLYNTEAFF.

This clonotype was found a few times. The chain carries TRBV25-1 and TRBJ2-3; no clear D gene. CDR1 MGHDK and CDR2 SYGVNS come from the germline V gene. Trimming stripped 1 base from V and 0 bases from J, with 23 bases between. The CDR3 contains 20 residues. The CDR3 loop reads CASSELSGGPPRPSTDTQYF. The CDR3 nucleotides are TGTGCCAGCAGTGAATTGTCGGGCGGACCACCTCGGCCCAGCACAGATACGCAGTATTTT. The entire variable domain, with the rest obtained from reference TRBV25-1 and TRBJ2-3, is as follows: EADIYQTPRYLVIGTGKKITLECSQTMGHDKMYWYQQDPGMELHLIHYSYGVNSTEKGDLSSESTVSRIRTEHFPLTLESARPSHTSQYLCASSELSGGPPRPSTDTQYFGPGTRLTVL.

The CDR3 sequence is CASSLGRSRTDTQYF. As DNA, the CDR3 is TGCGCCAGCAGCTTGGGGCGATCTCGCACAGATACGCAGTATTTT. The J gene is TRBJ2-3, the V gene TRBV5-1; D gene uncertain. V lost 0 bases, J lost 1 base, and 9 bases lay in between. This CDR3 region has 15 residues. CDR1 is SGHRS and CDR2 is YFSETQ in the germline V gene.

The CDR3 protein is CASRNRGGSEAFF. The CDR3 DNA reads as TGTGCCAGCAGAAACAGGGGGGGGTCTGAAGCTTTCTTT. The rearrangement links TRBV6-5 to TRBJ1-1; 8 nucleotides agree with TRBD1. The CDR3 length is 13 residues. Germline V CDR1 and CDR2: MNHEY, SVGAGI. J was trimmed by 6 bases and V by 6 bases; bases with no gene match: 6.

CDR3 loop: CASSSLGSGGANEQFF. The CDR3 nucleotides are TGTGCCAGCAGTTCCCTGGGTAGCGGGGGGGCGAATGAGCAGTTCTTC. This chain joins TRBV27 and TRBJ2-1; the match to TRBD2 covers 11 bases. The CDR3 length is 16 residues. Germline V gene lookup returns CDR1 MNHEY and CDR2 SMNVEV (reference sequence). Unmatched junction bases numbered 9, after V lost 4 bases and J lost 7 bases.

This clonotype was counted between two and nine times. The V gene is TRBV25-1, the J gene TRBJ1-1; 8 bases line up with TRBD1. V trimming: 1 base; J trimming: 10 bases; junction bases outside the gene matches: 8. Germline V CDR1 and CDR2: MGHDK, SYGVNS. This CDR3 has 14 amino acids. The CDR3 nucleotides are TGTGCCAGCAGTGAATTAGGAGGACAGGGTGGAGCTTTCTTT. Translated: CASSELGGQGGAFF.

The chain carries TRBV12-3 or TRBV12-4 and TRBJ2-3; TRBD1 matches at 7 bases. The V and J ends lost 3 bases and 2 bases, in that order; junction bases with no gene match: 11. This CDR3 contains 17 residues. For the CDR3, the DNA is TGTGCCAGCAGTTTTGGGACAGCCGCCACCTACACAGATACGCAGTATTTT. This encodes CASSFGTAATYTDTQYF.

The chain links TRBV5-5 to TRBJ1-2; the match to TRBD1 covers 8 bases. V lost 1 base to trimming and J lost 8 bases; unmatched junction nucleotides: 7. The germline gives CDR1 SGHKS, CDR2 YYEKEE (reference sequence). The CDR3 sequence is 14 residues long. The CDR3 reads CASSLNRGDGGYTF. CDR3 DNA sequence: TGTGCCAGCAGCTTGAACAGGGGGGATGGCGGCTACACCTTC.

This clonotype was seen more than once but under ten times. J is TRBJ2-7 and V is TRBV9; 7 nucleotides line up with TRBD1. The V and J ends lost 0 bases and 0 bases, in that order; junction bases with no gene match: 3. This CDR3 contains 15 residues. Germline V CDR1 and CDR2: SGDLS, YYNGEE. The CDR3 region is CASSVGGQNSYEQYF. The CDR3 DNA sequence: TGTGCCAGCAGCGTAGGGGGACAGAACTCCTACGAGCAGTACTTC.

This clonotype came up a few times. V is TRBV7-2 and J is TRBJ2-1, with 7 bases identical to TRBD1. CDR1 and CDR2 (germline): SGHTA, FQGNSA. J lost 0 bases, V lost 1 base, and 6 bases had no gene match. The length of the CDR3 is 17 residues. CDR3: CASSLEDRPSSYNEQFF. CDR3 nucleotides: TGTGCCAGCAGCTTAGAGGACAGGCCAAGCTCCTACAATGAGCAGTTCTTC.

At least ten counts were recorded for this clonotype. The chain joins TRBV3-1 to TRBJ2-1, with TRBD2 as a possible D gene (6 bases). V was trimmed by 0 bases and J by 5 bases, leaving 14 bases between them. The CDR3 covers 16 residues. CDR1 is LGHDT and CDR2 is YNNKEL in the germline V gene (reference sequence). As DNA, the CDR3 is TGTGCCAGCAGCCAAGATTTGGTAGCGGAAAACAATGAGCAGTTCTTC. It yields the protein CASSQDLVAENNEQFF.

V gene TRBV23-1 combines with J gene TRBJ2-5; D may be TRBD1 (6 bases). TRBV23-1 is filed as an ORF, its function uncertain. This CDR3 region has 13 residues. V gave up 7 bases and J gave up 5 bases, with 14 bases separating them. Here the CDR3 reads CASNQGPNETQYF. Written as DNA, the CDR3 is TGCGCCAGCAATCAGGGGCCGAACGAGACCCAGTACTTC.

The chain is built from TRBV7-2 and TRBJ2-3; TRBD2 is a possible D gene (6 bases). Trimming removed 4 bases from V and 2 bases from J, with 19 bases in between. The CDR3 consists of 17 residues. Germline V CDR1 and CDR2: SGHTA, FQGNSA. The CDR3 protein is CASSSSNGSPFTDTQYF. The CDR3 DNA is TGTGCCAGCAGCTCAAGCAACGGGAGCCCCTTCACAGATACGCAGTATTTT.

This clonotype has just a few counts. The chain is built from TRBV6-5 and TRBJ1-6; a possible D gene is TRBD1 (6 bases). This CDR3 is built from 16 residues. CDR1 and CDR2 (germline): MNHEY, SVGAGI. V dropped 0 bases and J dropped 8 bases, with 14 bases sitting between them. The CDR3: CASSYSSTGKDSPLHF. The DNA for the CDR3 is TGTGCCAGCAGTTACTCCTCCACAGGGAAGGATTCACCCCTCCACTTT.

This clonotype was observed at least ten times. The chain has TRBV5-1 and TRBJ2-3; no clear D. The CDR3 runs 12 residues. Looked up from germline, CDR1 is SGHRS and CDR2 is YFSETQ. V was shortened by 3 bases and J by 6 bases, with 8 bases between the two germline ends. CDR3 region: CASSSSVDTQYF. The CDR3 nucleotides read TGCGCCAGCAGCTCCTCGGTGGATACGCAGTATTTT.

This clonotype came up a few times. The CDR3 region is CSVEGRAGTYNEQFF. In nucleotides, the CDR3 is TGCAGCGTTGAAGGTCGAGCGGGGACCTACAATGAGCAGTTCTTC. The rearrangement joins TRBV29-1 to TRBJ2-1; TRBD2 aligns across 7 bases. The CDR3 totals 15 residues. The ends lost 1 base at V and 2 bases at J; junction bases unmatched: 5. CDR1 and CDR2 (germline): SQVTM, ANQGSEA.

The V call is TRBV6-5, the J call TRBJ1-2, with a possible D match to TRBD1 (6 bases). Looked up from germline, CDR1 is MNHEY and CDR2 is SVGAGI. The CDR3 is 15 amino acids. Trimming left V 4 bases short and J 4 bases short, with 16 bases between. CDR3 loop: CASSLFSMGAYGYTF. As DNA, the CDR3 is TGTGCCAGCAGTTTGTTCTCGATGGGGGCCTATGGCTACACCTTC.

This clonotype has more than one count but fewer than ten. The gene calls are TRBV5-1 and TRBJ1-1, with D maybe TRBD1 (6 bases). There are 17 residues in the CDR3. V was shortened by 3 bases and J by 4 bases, with 22 bases between the two germline ends. Germline assignment: CDR1 SGHRS and CDR2 YFSETQ. CDR3 coding DNA: TGCGCCAGCAGCTCCACCGTGGGGGGGCAGACGGGCACTGAAGCTTTCTTT. It yields the protein CASSSTVGGQTGTEAFF.

This clonotype came up many times. The V call is TRBV12-3 or TRBV12-4, the J call TRBJ2-7, with D possibly TRBD1 on 5 matching bases. Trimming pared 4 bases from V and 2 bases from J, leaving 12 bases between. The CDR3 contains 14 residues. The CDR3 nucleotides read TGTGCCAGCAGTTCTAACTCAGGGACCTACGAGCAGTACTTC. Its protein is CASSSNSGTYEQYF.

This chain joins TRBV7-3 and TRBJ2-1; D is unresolved. The germline CDR1 and CDR2 sequences are SGHTA and FQGTGA. Trimming took off 6 bases at V and 6 bases at J, with 12 bases between the two ends. The CDR3 runs to 13 residues. This chain's CDR3 is CASSRSNSNEQFF. The CDR3 nucleotides are TGTGCCAGCAGTCGGTCTAATTCCAATGAGCAGTTCTTC.

The chain recombines TRBV7-2 with TRBJ1-2; 9 bases agree with TRBD1. After removal of 5 bases from V and 5 bases from J, the junction contained 9 bases not matched to a gene. The CDR3 runs 15 residues. The germline gives CDR1 SGHTA, CDR2 FQGNSA. This CDR3 is CASSPLWDRDYGYTF. CDR3 sequence (DNA): TGTGCCAGCAGCCCCCTCTGGGACAGGGATTATGGCTACACCTTC. The full variable domain, in which reference TRBV7-2 and TRBJ1-2 provide the parts outside the CDR3, is GAGVSQSPSNKVTEKGKDVELRCDPISGHTALYWYRQSLGQGLEFLIYFQGNSAPDKSGLPSDRFSAERTGGSVSTLTIQRTQQEDSAVYLCASSPLWDRDYGYTFGSGTRLTVV.

This clonotype was counted only a few times. This rearrangement joins TRBV2 to TRBJ2-1; 7 bases map to TRBD1. Germline trimming cut 4 bases from V and 7 bases from J; bases unmatched to any gene: 4. The CDR3 covers 13 residues. Germline-derived CDR1 and CDR2 are SNHLY and FYNNEI. This CDR3 reads CASSGQGSNEQFF. The CDR3, as DNA: TGTGCCAGCAGTGGACAGGGTTCGAATGAGCAGTTCTTC.

The table lists this clonotype with many counts. The V gene is TRBV5-1, the J gene TRBJ2-7; 12 positions match TRBD1. Germline V gene sequence: CDR1 SGHRS, CDR2 YFSETQ. CDR3 length: 18 amino acids. V trimming: 3 bases; J trimming: 3 bases; junction bases outside the gene matches: 13. CDR3 sequence reads: CASSSIPGTGGANYEQYF. Here the CDR3 DNA reads TGCGCCAGCAGCTCGATTCCCGGGACAGGGGGCGCCAACTACGAGCAGTACTTC.

In this sample, this clonotype turned up a few times. The chain employs TRBV24-1 and TRBJ2-5; perhaps D is TRBD1 or TRBD2 (6 bases each). Germline V gives CDR1 KGHDR, CDR2 SFDVKD. V lost 3 bases and J 7 bases, leaving 11 bases between the germline ends. The CDR3 loop spans 13 amino acids. CDR3 amino acids: CATSDGGLVTQYF. The CDR3 DNA is TGTGCCACCAGTGATGGGGGGCTGGTGACCCAGTACTTC.